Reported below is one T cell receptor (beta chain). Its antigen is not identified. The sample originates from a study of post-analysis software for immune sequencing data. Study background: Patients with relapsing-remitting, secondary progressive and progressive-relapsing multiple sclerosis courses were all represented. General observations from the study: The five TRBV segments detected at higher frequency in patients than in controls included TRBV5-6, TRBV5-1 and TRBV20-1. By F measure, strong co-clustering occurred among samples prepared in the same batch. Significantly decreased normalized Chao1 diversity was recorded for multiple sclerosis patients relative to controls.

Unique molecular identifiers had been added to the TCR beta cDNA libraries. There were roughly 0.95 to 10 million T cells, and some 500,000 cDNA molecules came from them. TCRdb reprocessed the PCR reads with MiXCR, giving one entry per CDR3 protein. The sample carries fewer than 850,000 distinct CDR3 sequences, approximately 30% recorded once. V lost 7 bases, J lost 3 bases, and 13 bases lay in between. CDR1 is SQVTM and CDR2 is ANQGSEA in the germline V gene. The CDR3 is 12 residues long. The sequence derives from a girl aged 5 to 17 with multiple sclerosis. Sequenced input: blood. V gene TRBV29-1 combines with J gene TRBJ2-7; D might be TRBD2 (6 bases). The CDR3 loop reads CSGTTGHYEQYF. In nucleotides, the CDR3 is TGCAGCGGGACTACAGGTCACTACGAGCAGTACTTC.